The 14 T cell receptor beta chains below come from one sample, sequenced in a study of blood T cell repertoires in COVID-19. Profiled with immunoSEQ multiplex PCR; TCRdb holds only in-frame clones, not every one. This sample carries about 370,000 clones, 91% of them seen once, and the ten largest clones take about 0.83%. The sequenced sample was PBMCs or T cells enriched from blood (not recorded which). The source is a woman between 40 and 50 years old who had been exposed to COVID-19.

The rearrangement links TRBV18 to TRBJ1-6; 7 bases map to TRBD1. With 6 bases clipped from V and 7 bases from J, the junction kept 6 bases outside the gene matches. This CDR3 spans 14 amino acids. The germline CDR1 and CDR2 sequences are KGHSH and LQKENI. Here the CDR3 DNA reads TGTGCCAGCTCTACGACAGGGACGAATTCACCCCTCCACTTT. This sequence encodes CASSTTGTNSPLHF.

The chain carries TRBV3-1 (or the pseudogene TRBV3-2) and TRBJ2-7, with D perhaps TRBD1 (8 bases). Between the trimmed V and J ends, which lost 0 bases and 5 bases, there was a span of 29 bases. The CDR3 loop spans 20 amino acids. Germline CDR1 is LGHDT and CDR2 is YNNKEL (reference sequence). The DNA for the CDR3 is TGTGCCAGCAGCCAAGAGGATGGTCTACCGACAGGGGAGGGGGCCCACGAGCAGTACTTC. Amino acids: CASSQEDGLPTGEGAHEQYF.

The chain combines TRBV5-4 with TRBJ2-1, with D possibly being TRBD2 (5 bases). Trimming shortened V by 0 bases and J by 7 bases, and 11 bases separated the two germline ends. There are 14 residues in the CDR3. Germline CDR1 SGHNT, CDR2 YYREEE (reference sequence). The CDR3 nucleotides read TGTGCCAGCAGCTTGGTTGCTAGCTCTAATGAGCAGTTCTTC. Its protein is CASSLVASSNEQFF.

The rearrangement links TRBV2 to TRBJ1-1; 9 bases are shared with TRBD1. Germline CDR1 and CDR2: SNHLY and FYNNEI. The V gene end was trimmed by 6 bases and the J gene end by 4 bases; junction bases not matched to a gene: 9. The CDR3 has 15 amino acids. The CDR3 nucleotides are TGTGCCAGCAGCGGACAGGGGCTGCGGGGCACTGAAGCTTTCTTT. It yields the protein CASSGQGLRGTEAFF.

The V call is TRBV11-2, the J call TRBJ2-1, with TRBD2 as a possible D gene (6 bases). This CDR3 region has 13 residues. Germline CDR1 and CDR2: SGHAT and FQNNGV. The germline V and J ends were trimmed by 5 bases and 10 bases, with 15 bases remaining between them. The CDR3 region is CASSQLAAEEQFF. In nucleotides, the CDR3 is TGTGCCAGCAGCCAACTAGCAGCGGAAGAGCAGTTCTTC.

This CDR3 is CASSLFGRNTEAFF. The CDR3 nucleotides read TGTGCCAGCAGCTTGTTTGGGAGGAACACTGAAGCTTTCTTT. This chain joins TRBV5-6 and TRBJ1-1, with unresolved D. Germline values: CDR1 SGHDT, CDR2 YYEEEE. The CDR3 length is 14 residues. V shed 1 base and J shed 1 base, with 8 bases lying between them.

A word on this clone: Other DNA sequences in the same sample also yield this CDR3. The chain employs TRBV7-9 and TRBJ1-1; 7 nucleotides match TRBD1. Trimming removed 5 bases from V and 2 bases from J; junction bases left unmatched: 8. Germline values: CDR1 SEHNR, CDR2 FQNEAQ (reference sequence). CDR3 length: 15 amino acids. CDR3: CASSPPTGENTEAFF. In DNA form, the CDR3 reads TGTGCCAGCAGCCCACCCACAGGGGAAAACACTGAAGCTTTCTTT. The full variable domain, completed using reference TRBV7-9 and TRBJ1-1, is DTGVSQNPRHKITKRGQNVTFRCDPISEHNRLYWYRQTLGQGPEFLTYFQNEAQLEKSRLLSDRFSAERPKGSFSTLEIQRTEQGDSAMYLCASSPPTGENTEAFFGQGTRLTVV.

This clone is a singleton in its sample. The CDR3 loop is CASSPIGRNNEQFF. CDR3 bases: TGTGCCAGCAGCCCTATAGGGAGGAACAATGAGCAGTTCTTC. The chain employs TRBV5-8 and TRBJ2-1; a possible D gene is TRBD2 (6 bases). Per germline, CDR1 SGHTS and CDR2 YDEGEE. CDR3 size: 14 residues. Trimming took off 4 bases at V and 5 bases at J, with 13 bases between the two ends.

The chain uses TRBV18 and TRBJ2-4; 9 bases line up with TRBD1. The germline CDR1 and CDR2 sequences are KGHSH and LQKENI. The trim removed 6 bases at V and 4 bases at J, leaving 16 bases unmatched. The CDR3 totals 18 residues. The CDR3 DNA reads TGTGCCAGCTCGACCCTAGGTGTGGGACAGGGAAGTAAAAACATTCAGTACTTC. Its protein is CASSTLGVGQGSKNIQYF.

The CDR3 sequence: CASSQEPGLNQPQHF. CDR3 sequence (DNA): TGCGCCAGCAGCCAAGAACCAGGGCTAAATCAGCCCCAGCATTTT. The rearrangement uses TRBV4-1 and TRBJ1-5; D perhaps matches TRBD1 (5 bases). CDR1 MGHRA and CDR2 YSYEKL come from the germline V gene. This CDR3 spans 15 amino acids. The V end was cut by 0 bases, the J end by 4 bases, with 10 bases between.

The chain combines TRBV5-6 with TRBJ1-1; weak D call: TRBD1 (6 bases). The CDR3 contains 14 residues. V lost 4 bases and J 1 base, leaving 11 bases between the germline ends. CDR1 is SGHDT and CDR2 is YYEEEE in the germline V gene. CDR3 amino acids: CASSQATGNTEAFF. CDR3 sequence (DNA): TGTGCCAGCAGCCAAGCGACAGGGAACACTGAAGCTTTCTTT. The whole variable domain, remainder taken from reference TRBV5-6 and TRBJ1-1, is DAGVTQSPTHLIKTRGQQVTLRCSPKSGHDTVSWYQQALGQGPQFIFQYYEEEERQRGNFPDRFSGHQFPNYSSELNVNALLLGDSALYLCASSQATGNTEAFFGQGTRLTVV.

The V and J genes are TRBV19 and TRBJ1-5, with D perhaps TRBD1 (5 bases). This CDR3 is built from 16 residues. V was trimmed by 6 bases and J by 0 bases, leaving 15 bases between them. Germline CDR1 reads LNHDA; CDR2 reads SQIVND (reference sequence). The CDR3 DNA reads TGTGCCAGTAGCCCAGACAGAGACAATAGCAATCAGCCCCAGCATTTT. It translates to CASSPDRDNSNQPQHF.

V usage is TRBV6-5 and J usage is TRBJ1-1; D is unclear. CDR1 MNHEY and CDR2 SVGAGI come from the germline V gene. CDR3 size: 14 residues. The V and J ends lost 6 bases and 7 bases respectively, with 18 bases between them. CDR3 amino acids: CASRRILREGEAFF. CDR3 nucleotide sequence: TGTGCCAGCAGAAGAATCCTAAGGGAGGGTGAAGCTTTCTTT.

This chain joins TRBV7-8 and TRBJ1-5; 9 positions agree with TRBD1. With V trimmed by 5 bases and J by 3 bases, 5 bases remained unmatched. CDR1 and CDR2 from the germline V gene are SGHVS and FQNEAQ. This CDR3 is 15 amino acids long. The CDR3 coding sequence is TGTGCCAGCAGCCGAGGGACAGGGTTCAATCAGCCCCAGCATTTT. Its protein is CASSRGTGFNQPQHF.